What follows is one T cell receptor beta chain and its context. Its antigen is still unknown. This record belongs to a study of STAT3 mutations in large granular lymphocyte leukemia. The CDR3 totals 12 residues. Notes on the study in general: Every T-cell large granular lymphocyte leukemia patient had at least one immunodominant TCR beta clonotype. In several patients, dominant TCR clone burden exceeded STAT3 mutant burden.

Sequencing used immunoSEQ multiplex PCR; TCRdb keeps in-frame clones, though not all of them. The table records over 10,000 clones, approximately 84% of them present only once. The clonotype comes from a man aged 55 to 69 with T-cell large granular lymphocyte leukemia. Some clones in this sample may be carry-over from other donors' samples. Material for sequencing was peripheral blood mononuclear cells. The chain links TRBV1 to TRBJ1-1. TRBV1 counts as a pseudogene. CDR3 DNA sequence: TGCACCAGCAGCCCCCCCTTGCCTGAAGCTTTCTTT. This encodes CTSSPPLPEAFF.